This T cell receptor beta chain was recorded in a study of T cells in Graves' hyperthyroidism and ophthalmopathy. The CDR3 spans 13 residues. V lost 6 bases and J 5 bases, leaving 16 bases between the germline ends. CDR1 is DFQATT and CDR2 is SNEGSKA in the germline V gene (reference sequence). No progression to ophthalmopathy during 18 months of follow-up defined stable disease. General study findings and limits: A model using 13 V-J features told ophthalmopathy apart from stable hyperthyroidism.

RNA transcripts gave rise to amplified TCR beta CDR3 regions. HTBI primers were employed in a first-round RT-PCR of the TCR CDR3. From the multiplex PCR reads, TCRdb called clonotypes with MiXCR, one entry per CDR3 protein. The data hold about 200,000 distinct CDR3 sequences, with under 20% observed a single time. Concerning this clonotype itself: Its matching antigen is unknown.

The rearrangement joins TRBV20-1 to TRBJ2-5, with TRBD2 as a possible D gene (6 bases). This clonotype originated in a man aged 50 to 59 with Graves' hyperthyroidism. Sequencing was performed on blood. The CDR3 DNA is TGCAGTGCCATAGCGGAACCGCTGGAGACCCAGTACTTC. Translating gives CSAIAEPLETQYF.